This T cell receptor beta chain was observed in a study of CD8+CD57+ T cells in acquired aplastic anemia. It was genomic DNA that served as the template for profiling TCR beta VDJ and CDR3. From the reads, TCRdb called clonotypes with MiXCR, one entry per CDR3 protein. The profile shows about 110,000 distinct CDR3 sequences, about half of them singletons. Trimming took 8 bases from V and 8 from J, leaving 13 bases between them. Germline assignment: CDR1 SQVTM and CDR2 ANQGSEA. The CDR3 is made up of 11 amino acids. This chain joins TRBV29-1 and TRBJ2-1, with D maybe TRBD1 (6 bases). The origin of this receptor is a human donor in good health, serving as a control. Input material: sorted CD4+, CD8+, or CD8+CD57+ T cells (not recorded which) from PBMCs. Here the CDR3 DNA reads TGCAGCTCGAACAGGGTTCATGAGCAGTTCTTC. Residues: CSSNRVHEQFF.